The sequence of this TCR beta chain was determined in a study of preoperative IRX-2 immunotherapy in early breast cancer. Per germline, CDR1 GTSNPN and CDR2 SVGIG (reference sequence). This CDR3 spans 14 amino acids. Trimming stripped 2 bases from V and 10 bases from J, with 15 bases between. Treatment described: preoperative locoregional IRX-2 cytokine immunotherapy. Samples came from a phase Ib trial of preoperative locoregional IRX-2 cytokine immunotherapy. Only in-frame clones appear in the TCRdb table, and some are missing; sequencing was by immunoSEQ multiplex PCR. The sample holds about 19,000 clones; around four fifths are singletons and the top ten take roughly 1.1%.

V usage is TRBV30 and J usage is TRBJ1-6, with D possibly being TRBD1 (6 bases). The TCR was taken from a human donor with breast cancer. This material consisted of lymph node tissue, taken after IRX-2 immunotherapy. The CDR3: CAWSPLRGESPLHF. In DNA form, the CDR3 reads TGTGCCTGGAGTCCCCTTAGGGGGGAATCACCCCTCCACTTT. The full variable domain, with the rest looked up from reference TRBV30 and TRBJ1-6, is SQTIHQWPATLVQPVGSPLSLECTVEGTSNPNLYWYRQAAGRGLQLLFYSVGIGQISSEVPQNLSASRPQDRQFILSSKKLLLSDSGFYLCAWSPLRGESPLHFGNGTRLTVT.